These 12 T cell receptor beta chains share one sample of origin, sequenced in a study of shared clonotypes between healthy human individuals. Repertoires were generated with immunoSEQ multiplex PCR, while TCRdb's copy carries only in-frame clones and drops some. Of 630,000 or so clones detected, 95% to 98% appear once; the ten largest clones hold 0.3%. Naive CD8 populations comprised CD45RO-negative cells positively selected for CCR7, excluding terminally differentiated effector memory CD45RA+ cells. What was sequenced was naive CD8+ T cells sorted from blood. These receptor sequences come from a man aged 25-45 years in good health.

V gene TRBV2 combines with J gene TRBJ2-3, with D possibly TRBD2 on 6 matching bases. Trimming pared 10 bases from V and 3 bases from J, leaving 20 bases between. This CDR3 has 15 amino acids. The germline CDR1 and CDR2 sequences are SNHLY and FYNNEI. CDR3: CANKAPGLSTDTQYF. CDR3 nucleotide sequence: TGTGCCAACAAGGCCCCGGGACTCTCGACAGATACGCAGTATTTT.

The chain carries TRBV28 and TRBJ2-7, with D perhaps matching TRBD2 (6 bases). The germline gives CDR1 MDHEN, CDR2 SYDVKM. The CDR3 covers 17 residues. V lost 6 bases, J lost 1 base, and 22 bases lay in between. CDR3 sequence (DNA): TGTGCCAGCAGCCACGAAGCGGGTGTCGGAAGATCCTACGAGCAGTACTTC. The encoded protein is CASSHEAGVGRSYEQYF. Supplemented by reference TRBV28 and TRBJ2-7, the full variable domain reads DVKVTQSSRYLVKRTGEKVFLECVQDMDHENMFWYRQDPGLGLRLIYFSYDVKMKEKGDIPEGYSVSREKKERFSLILESASTNQTSMYLCASSHEAGVGRSYEQYFGPGTRLTVT.

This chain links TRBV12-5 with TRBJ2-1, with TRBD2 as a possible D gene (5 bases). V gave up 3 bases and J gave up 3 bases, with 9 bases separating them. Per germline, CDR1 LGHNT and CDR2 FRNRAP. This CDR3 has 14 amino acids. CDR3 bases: TGTGCTAGTGGTTTTGGAGGAAGCTACAATGAGCAGTTCTTC. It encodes CASGFGGSYNEQFF.

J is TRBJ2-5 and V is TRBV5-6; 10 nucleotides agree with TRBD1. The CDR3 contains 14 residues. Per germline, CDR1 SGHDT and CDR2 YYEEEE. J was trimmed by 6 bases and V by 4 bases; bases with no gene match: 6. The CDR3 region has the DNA TGTGCCAGCAGCCCTGACAGGGGGCGAAAGACCCAGTACTTC. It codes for CASSPDRGRKTQYF.

CDR3 DNA sequence: TGTGCCAGCAGTGAAGGGACCTACGAGCAGTACTTC. Translation: CASSEGTYEQYF. The J gene is TRBJ2-7, the V gene TRBV6-1, with D unclear. CDR1 is MNHNS and CDR2 is SASEGT in the germline V gene. The CDR3 covers 12 residues. Deletions cut 1 base from V and 2 bases from J, with 3 bases between.

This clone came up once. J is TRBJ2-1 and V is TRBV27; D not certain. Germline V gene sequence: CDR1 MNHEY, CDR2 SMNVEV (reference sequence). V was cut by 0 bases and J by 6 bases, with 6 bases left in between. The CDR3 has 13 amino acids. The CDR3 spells CASSLSSFNEQFF. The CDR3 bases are TGTGCCAGCAGTTTATCGAGCTTCAATGAGCAGTTCTTC.

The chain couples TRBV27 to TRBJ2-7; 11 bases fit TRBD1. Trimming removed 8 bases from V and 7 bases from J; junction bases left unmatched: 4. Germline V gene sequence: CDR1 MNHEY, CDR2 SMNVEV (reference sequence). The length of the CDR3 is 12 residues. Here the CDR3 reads CASGQGAGEQYF. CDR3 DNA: TGTGCCAGCGGACAGGGGGCGGGAGAGCAGTACTTC.

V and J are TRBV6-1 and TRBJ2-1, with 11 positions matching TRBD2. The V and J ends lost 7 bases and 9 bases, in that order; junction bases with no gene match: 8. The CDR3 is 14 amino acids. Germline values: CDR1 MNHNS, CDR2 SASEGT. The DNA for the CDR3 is TGTGCCAGCACCCCCGGACTAGCGGGTATTGAGCAGTTCTTC. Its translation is CASTPGLAGIEQFF.

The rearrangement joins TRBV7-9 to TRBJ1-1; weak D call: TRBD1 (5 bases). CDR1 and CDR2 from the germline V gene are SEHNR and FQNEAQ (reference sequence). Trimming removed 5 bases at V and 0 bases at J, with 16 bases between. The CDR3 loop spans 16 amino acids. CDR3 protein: CASSRIPGQMNTEAFF. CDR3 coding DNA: TGTGCCAGCAGCCGGATACCAGGGCAGATGAACACTGAAGCTTTCTTT.

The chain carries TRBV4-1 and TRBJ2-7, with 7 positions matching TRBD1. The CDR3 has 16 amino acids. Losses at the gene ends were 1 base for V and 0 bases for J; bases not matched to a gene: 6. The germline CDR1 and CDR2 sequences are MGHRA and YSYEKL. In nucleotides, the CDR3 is TGCGCCAGCAGCCAAGGAGACAGGGTGAGCTCCTACGAGCAGTACTTC. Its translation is CASSQGDRVSSYEQYF.

CDR3 loop: CASRALAKNIQYF. DNA of the CDR3: TGTGCCAGCAGAGCCTTAGCCAAAAACATTCAGTACTTC. The chain employs TRBV28 and TRBJ2-4; D unclear. Trimming stripped 6 bases from V and 0 bases from J, with 6 bases between. Germline lookup yields CDR1 MDHEN and CDR2 SYDVKM. The CDR3 contains 13 residues.

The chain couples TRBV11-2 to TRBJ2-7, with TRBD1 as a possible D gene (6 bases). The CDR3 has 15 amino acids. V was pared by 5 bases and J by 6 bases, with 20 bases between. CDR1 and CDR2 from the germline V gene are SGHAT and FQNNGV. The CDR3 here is CASSPEVGALPEQYF. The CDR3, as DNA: TGTGCCAGCAGCCCTGAGGTGGGGGCCCTCCCCGAGCAGTACTTC. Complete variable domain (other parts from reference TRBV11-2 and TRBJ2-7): EAGVAQSPRYKIIEKRQSVAFWCNPISGHATLYWYQQILGQGPKLLIQFQNNGVVDDSQLPKDRFSAERLKGVDSTLKIQPAKLEDSAVYLCASSPEVGALPEQYFGPGTRLTVT.